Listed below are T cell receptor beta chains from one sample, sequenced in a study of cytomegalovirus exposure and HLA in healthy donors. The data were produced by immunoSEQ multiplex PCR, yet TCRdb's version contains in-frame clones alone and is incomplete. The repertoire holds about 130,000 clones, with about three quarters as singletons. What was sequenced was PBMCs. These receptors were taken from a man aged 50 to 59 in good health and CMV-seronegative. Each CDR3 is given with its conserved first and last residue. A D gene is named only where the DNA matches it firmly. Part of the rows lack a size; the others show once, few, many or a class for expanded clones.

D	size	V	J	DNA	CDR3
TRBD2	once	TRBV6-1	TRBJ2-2	TGTGCCAGCGACCCTAGCGGGGGGTTCACCGGGGAGCTGTTTTTT	CASDPSGGFTGELFF
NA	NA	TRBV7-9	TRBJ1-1	TGTGCCAGCAGCTCCGCGGGCAACACTGAAGCTTTCTTT	CASSSAGNTEAFF
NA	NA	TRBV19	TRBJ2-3	TGTGCCAGTAGAAGGGTACCGGGGGAAAAAGATACGCAGTATTTT	CASRRVPGEKDTQYF
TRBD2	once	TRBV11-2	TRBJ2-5	TGTGCCAGCAGGGCCGGGACTAGCGGGCATCAATTTGGAGAGACCCAGTACTTC	CASRAGTSGHQFGETQYF
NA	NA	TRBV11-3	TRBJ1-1	TGTGCCAGCAGCTCAGACAGGAACACTGAAGCTTTCTTT	CASSSDRNTEAFF
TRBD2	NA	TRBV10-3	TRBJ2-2	TGTGCCACCGGGACTAGCGGGCCGAACACCGGGGAGCTGTTTTTT	CATGTSGPNTGELFF
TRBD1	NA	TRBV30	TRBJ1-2	TGTGCCTGGAGTACAAACAGGGGAGAAGGAGGCTACACCTTC	CAWSTNRGEGGYTF
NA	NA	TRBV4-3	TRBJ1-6	TGCGCCAGCAGCCAGTATCAGTTGAATTCACCCCTCCACTTT	CASSQYQLNSPLHF
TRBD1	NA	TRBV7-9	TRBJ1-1	TGTTCCAGCATCCCGACAGGGAAAGACACTGAAGCTTTCTTT	CSSIPTGKDTEAFF
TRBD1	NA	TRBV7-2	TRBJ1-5	TGTGCCAGCAGCATAGGACAGGTCAATCAGCCCCAGCATTTT	CASSIGQVNQPQHF
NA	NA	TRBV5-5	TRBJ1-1	TGTGCCAGCGGAACAGGCGGAATGAACACTGAAGCTTTCTTT	CASGTGGMNTEAFF